A selection of T cell receptor beta chains follows, all from one sample in a study of blood T cell repertoires in COVID-19. Using immunoSEQ multiplex PCR, the repertoire was profiled, and TCRdb retains in-frame clones only, with some absent. The table has fewer than 300,000 clones, about 85% seen once; the top ten hold roughly 3.9%. The sequenced material came from peripheral blood. The receptors were gathered from a man aged 55 to 70 who had recovered from COVID-19. CDR3s include the opening cysteine and the closing phenylalanine or tryptophan. The D gene is left open where the match is weak. Part of the rows lack a size; the others show once, few, many or a class for expanded clones.

clone_size: once; j_call: TRBJ2-3; v_call: TRBV6-6; d_call: -; cdr3_aa: CASSLARTDTQYF; cdr3_nt: TGTGCCAGCAGTTTGGCACGCACAGATACGCAGTATTTT
clone_size: -; j_call: TRBJ2-1; v_call: TRBV5-6; d_call: -; cdr3_aa: CASSLGAYNEQFF; cdr3_nt: TGTGCCAGCAGCTTAGGGGCTTACAATGAGCAGTTCTTC
clone_size: -; j_call: TRBJ1-1; v_call: TRBV6-4; d_call: TRBD1; cdr3_aa: CASSVGTGWGAEAFF; cdr3_nt: TGTGCCAGCAGTGTCGGGACAGGGTGGGGCGCTGAAGCTTTCTTT
clone_size: -; j_call: TRBJ2-6; v_call: TRBV13; d_call: TRBD1; cdr3_aa: CASSFGTGGYSGANVLTF; cdr3_nt: TGTGCCAGCAGCTTCGGGACAGGGGGCTACTCTGGGGCCAACGTCCTGACTTTC
clone_size: -; j_call: TRBJ1-4; v_call: TRBV29-1; d_call: -; cdr3_aa: CSAGRRNEKLFF; cdr3_nt: TGCAGCGCAGGACGGAGGAATGAAAAACTGTTTTTT
clone_size: -; j_call: TRBJ1-5; v_call: TRBV28; d_call: -; cdr3_aa: CASSSPRGGSNQPQHF; cdr3_nt: TGTGCCAGCAGCTCACCACGGGGTGGTAGCAATCAGCCCCAGCATTTT
clone_size: -; j_call: TRBJ2-7; v_call: TRBV5-4; d_call: TRBD1; cdr3_aa: CASSLAPGQGGDSYEQYF; cdr3_nt: TGTGCCAGCAGCTTGGCGCCGGGACAGGGGGGAGACTCCTACGAGCAGTACTTC
clone_size: -; j_call: TRBJ2-3; v_call: TRBV6-2/TRBV6-3; d_call: TRBD2; cdr3_aa: CASSYSQLAAGTDTQYF; cdr3_nt: TGTGCCAGCAGTTACTCGCAACTAGCGGCGGGTACAGATACGCAGTATTTT
clone_size: -; j_call: TRBJ1-2; v_call: TRBV7-9; d_call: TRBD1; cdr3_aa: CASSSTWTGDYGYTF; cdr3_nt: TGTGCCAGCAGTTCCACCTGGACAGGGGACTATGGCTACACCTTC
clone_size: -; j_call: TRBJ1-5; v_call: TRBV6-5; d_call: TRBD1; cdr3_aa: CASSTQTGGRQPQHF; cdr3_nt: TGTGCCAGCAGTACACAGACAGGGGGCCGGCAGCCCCAGCATTTT
clone_size: -; j_call: TRBJ1-2; v_call: TRBV4-2; d_call: TRBD1; cdr3_aa: CASSQDQDRGYGYTF; cdr3_nt: TGTGCCAGCAGCCAAGACCAAGACAGGGGCTATGGCTACACCTTC
clone_size: -; j_call: TRBJ2-2; v_call: TRBV2; d_call: TRBD2; cdr3_aa: CVSTRLAPGELFF; cdr3_nt: TGTGTCTCGACTCGACTAGCACCCGGGGAGCTGTTTTTT
clone_size: -; j_call: TRBJ2-5; v_call: TRBV3-1/TRBV3-2; d_call: TRBD1; cdr3_aa: CASKGQGETQYF; cdr3_nt: TGTGCCAGCAAGGGACAGGGAGAGACCCAGTACTTC
clone_size: -; j_call: TRBJ2-7; v_call: TRBV23-1; d_call: TRBD2; cdr3_aa: CASSHSPAGGLNEQYF; cdr3_nt: TGCGCCAGCAGTCATTCCCCCGCGGGGGGCCTAAACGAGCAGTACTTC
clone_size: -; j_call: TRBJ1-1; v_call: TRBV19; d_call: -; cdr3_aa: CASTDRRRGNTEAFF; cdr3_nt: TGTGCCAGTACCGACCGCCGACGGGGTAACACTGAAGCTTTCTTT
clone_size: -; j_call: TRBJ1-4; v_call: TRBV18; d_call: -; cdr3_aa: CASSAPGEEKLFF; cdr3_nt: TGTGCCAGCTCGGCCCCAGGGGAAGAAAAACTGTTTTTT
clone_size: -; j_call: TRBJ1-5; v_call: TRBV6-6; d_call: TRBD1; cdr3_aa: CASRRSEGTGGSQPQHF; cdr3_nt: TGTGCCAGCAGACGAAGCGAGGGGACAGGGGGCAGTCAGCCCCAGCATTTT
clone_size: -; j_call: TRBJ1-2; v_call: TRBV19; d_call: -; cdr3_aa: CASSHLGGNYGYTF; cdr3_nt: TGTGCCAGTAGTCACTTGGGGGGTAACTATGGCTACACCTTC
clone_size: -; j_call: TRBJ1-1; v_call: TRBV7-9; d_call: -; cdr3_aa: CASSRGGNTEAFF; cdr3_nt: TGTGCCAGCAGCCGGGGGGGAAACACTGAAGCTTTCTTT
clone_size: -; j_call: TRBJ1-1; v_call: TRBV6-5; d_call: -; cdr3_aa: CASSTGTLGAEAFF; cdr3_nt: TGTGCCAGCAGCACCGGGACTCTGGGGGCTGAAGCTTTCTTT
clone_size: -; j_call: TRBJ1-6; v_call: TRBV5-1; d_call: -; cdr3_aa: CASSLDSLNSPLHF; cdr3_nt: TGCGCCAGCAGCCTGGACAGTTTAAATTCACCCCTCCACTTT
clone_size: -; j_call: TRBJ1-2; v_call: TRBV9; d_call: -; cdr3_aa: CASSGQTYGYTF; cdr3_nt: TGTGCCAGCAGTGGACAGACCTATGGCTACACCTTC
clone_size: -; j_call: TRBJ1-6; v_call: TRBV25-1; d_call: -; cdr3_aa: CASSEFGRSLHF; cdr3_nt: TGTGCCAGCAGTGAATTCGGCAGGTCCCTCCACTTT
clone_size: -; j_call: TRBJ1-1; v_call: TRBV7-2; d_call: TRBD1; cdr3_aa: CASSLAQGAGTEAFF; cdr3_nt: TGTGCCAGCAGCTTAGCGCAGGGGGCTGGCACTGAAGCTTTCTTT
clone_size: -; j_call: TRBJ2-7; v_call: TRBV9; d_call: TRBD1; cdr3_aa: CASSAHQRGLGEQYF; cdr3_nt: TGTGCCAGCAGCGCACACCAAAGGGGGCTGGGCGAGCAGTACTTC
clone_size: -; j_call: TRBJ1-1; v_call: TRBV18; d_call: TRBD1; cdr3_aa: CASSSGQGPNTEAFF; cdr3_nt: TGTGCCAGCTCATCGGGACAGGGCCCGAACACTGAAGCTTTCTTT
clone_size: -; j_call: TRBJ2-7; v_call: TRBV20-1; d_call: -; cdr3_aa: CSAGQTPQYF; cdr3_nt: TGCAGTGCTGGACAGACACCCCAGTACTTC
clone_size: -; j_call: TRBJ2-7; v_call: TRBV3-1/TRBV3-2; d_call: -; cdr3_aa: CASSLNVYGVFSYEQYF; cdr3_nt: TGTGCCAGCAGCCTAAACGTGTACGGAGTCTTCTCCTACGAGCAGTACTTC
clone_size: once; j_call: TRBJ2-7; v_call: TRBV5-1; d_call: -; cdr3_aa: CASSLVSSYEQYF; cdr3_nt: TGCGCCAGCAGCTTGGTCAGCTCCTACGAGCAGTACTTC
clone_size: -; j_call: TRBJ1-3; v_call: TRBV19; d_call: TRBD1; cdr3_aa: CASSLRTGDGNTIYF; cdr3_nt: TGTGCCAGTAGTCTCCGGACAGGGGACGGAAACACCATATATTTT
clone_size: -; j_call: TRBJ1-5; v_call: TRBV6-2/TRBV6-3; d_call: -; cdr3_aa: CASRPHRVDGLYQPQHF; cdr3_nt: TGTGCCAGCAGGCCTCACAGGGTTGACGGGCTATATCAGCCCCAGCATTTT
clone_size: -; j_call: TRBJ1-5; v_call: TRBV6-2/TRBV6-3; d_call: TRBD1; cdr3_aa: CASSYDYLSGGRGNQPQHF; cdr3_nt: TGTGCCAGCAGTTACGACTACTTGTCAGGGGGCAGGGGCAATCAGCCCCAGCATTTT
clone_size: -; j_call: TRBJ1-2; v_call: TRBV5-6; d_call: TRBD1; cdr3_aa: CASRLTQGNYGYTF; cdr3_nt: TGTGCCAGCAGGTTAACACAGGGGAACTATGGCTACACCTTC